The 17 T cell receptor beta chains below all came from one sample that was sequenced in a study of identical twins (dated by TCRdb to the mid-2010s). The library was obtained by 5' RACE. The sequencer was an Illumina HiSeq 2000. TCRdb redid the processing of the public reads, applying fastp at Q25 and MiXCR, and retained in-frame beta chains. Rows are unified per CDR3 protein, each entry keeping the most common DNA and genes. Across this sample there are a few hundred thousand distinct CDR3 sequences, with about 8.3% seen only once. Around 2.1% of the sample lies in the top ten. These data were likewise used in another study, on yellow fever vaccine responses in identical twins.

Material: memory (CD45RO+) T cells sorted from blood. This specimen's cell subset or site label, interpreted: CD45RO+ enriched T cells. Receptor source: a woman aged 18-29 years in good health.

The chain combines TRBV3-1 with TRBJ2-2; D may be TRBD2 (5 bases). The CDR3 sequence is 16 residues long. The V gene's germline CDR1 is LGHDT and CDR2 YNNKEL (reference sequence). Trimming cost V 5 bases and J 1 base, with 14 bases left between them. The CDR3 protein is CASSKQTSLNTGELFF. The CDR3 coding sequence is TGTGCCAGCAGCAAACAAACTAGTCTGAACACCGGGGAGCTGTTTTTT. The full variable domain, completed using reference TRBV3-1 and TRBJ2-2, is DTAVSQTPKYLVTQMGNDKSIKCEQNLGHDTMYWYKQDSKKFLKIMFSYNNKELIINETVPNRFSPKSPDKAHLNLHINSLELGDSAVYFCASSKQTSLNTGELFFGEGSRLTVL.

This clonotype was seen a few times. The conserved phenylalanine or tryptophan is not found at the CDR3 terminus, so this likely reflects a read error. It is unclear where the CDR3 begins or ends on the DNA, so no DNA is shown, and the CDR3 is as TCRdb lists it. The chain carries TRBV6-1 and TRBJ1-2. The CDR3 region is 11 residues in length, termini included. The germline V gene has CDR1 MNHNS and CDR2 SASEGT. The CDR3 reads CASREITGTEV.

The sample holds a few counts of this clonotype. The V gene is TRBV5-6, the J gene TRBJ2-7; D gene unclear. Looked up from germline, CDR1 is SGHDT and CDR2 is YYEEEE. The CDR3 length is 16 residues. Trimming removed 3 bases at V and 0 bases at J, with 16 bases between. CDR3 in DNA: TGTGCCAGCAGCTCGATGTATCCGACGGCCTCCTACGAGCAGTACGTC. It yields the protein CASSSMYPTASYEQYV.

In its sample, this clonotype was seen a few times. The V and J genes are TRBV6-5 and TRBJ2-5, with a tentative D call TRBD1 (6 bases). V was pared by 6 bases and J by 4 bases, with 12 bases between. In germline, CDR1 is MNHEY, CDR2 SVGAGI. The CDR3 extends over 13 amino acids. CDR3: CASSYRVGETQYF. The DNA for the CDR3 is TGTGCCAGCAGCTACAGGGTTGGAGAGACCCAGTACTTC.

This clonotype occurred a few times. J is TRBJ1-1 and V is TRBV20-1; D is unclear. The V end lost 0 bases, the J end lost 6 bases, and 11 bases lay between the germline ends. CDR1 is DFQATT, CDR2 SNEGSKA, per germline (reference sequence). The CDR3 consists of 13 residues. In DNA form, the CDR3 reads TGCAGTGCTAGAGATTCACGGTTCCCTGAAGCTTTCTTT. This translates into CSARDSRFPEAFF.

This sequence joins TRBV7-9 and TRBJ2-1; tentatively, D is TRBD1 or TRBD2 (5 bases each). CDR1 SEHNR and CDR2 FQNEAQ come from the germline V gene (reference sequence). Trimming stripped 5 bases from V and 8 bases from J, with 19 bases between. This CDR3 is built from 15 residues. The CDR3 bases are TGTGCCAGCAGCGTTACCGGGACGGTTAACTATGAGCAGTTCTTC. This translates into CASSVTGTVNYEQFF.

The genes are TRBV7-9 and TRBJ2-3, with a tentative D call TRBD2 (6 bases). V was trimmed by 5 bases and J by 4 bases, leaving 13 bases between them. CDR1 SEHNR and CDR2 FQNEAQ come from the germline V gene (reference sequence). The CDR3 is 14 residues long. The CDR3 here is CASSRYGSSDTQYF. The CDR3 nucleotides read TGTGCCAGCAGCCGATACGGGAGCTCAGATACGCAGTATTTT. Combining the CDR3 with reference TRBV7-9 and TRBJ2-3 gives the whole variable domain DTGVSQNPRHKITKRGQNVTFRCDPISEHNRLYWYRQTLGQGPEFLTYFQNEAQLEKSRLLSDRFSAERPKGSFSTLEIQRTEQGDSAMYLCASSRYGSSDTQYFGPGTRLTVL.

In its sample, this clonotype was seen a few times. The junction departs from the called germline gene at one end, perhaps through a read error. The CDR3 reads CSVSGTSSSEQYF. The CDR3 coding sequence is TGCAGCGTGTCCGGGACTAGCTCCTCCGAGCAGTACTTC. This chain links TRBV29-1 with TRBJ2-7, with 9 nucleotides matching TRBD2. This CDR3 spans 13 amino acids. Germline assignment: CDR1 SQVTM and CDR2 ANQGSEA.

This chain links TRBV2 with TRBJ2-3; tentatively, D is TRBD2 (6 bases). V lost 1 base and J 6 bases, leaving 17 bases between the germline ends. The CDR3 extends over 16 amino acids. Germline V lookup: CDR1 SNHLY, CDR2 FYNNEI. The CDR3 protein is CASSEDAGSPDDTQYF. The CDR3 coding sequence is TGTGCCAGCAGTGAAGATGCGGGGTCTCCAGACGATACGCAGTATTTT. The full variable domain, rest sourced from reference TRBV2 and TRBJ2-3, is EPEVTQTPSHQVTQMGQEVILRCVPISNHLYFYWYRQILGQKVEFLVSFYNNEISEKSEIFDDQFSVERPDGSNFTLKIRSTKLEDSAMYFCASSEDAGSPDDTQYFGPGTRLTVL.

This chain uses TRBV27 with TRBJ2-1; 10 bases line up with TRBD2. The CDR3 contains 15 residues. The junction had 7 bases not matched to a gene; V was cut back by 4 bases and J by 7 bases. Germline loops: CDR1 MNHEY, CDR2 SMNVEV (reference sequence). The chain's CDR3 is CASSSLVSGRNEQFF. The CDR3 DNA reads TGTGCCAGCAGTTCCTTGGTTAGCGGGAGGAATGAGCAGTTCTTC.

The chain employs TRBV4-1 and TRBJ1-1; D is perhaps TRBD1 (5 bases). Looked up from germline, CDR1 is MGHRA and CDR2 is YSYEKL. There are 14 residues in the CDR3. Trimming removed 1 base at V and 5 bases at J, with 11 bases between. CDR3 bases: TGCGCCAGCAGCCAAGTCGGGGGTGTTACTGAAGCTTTCTTT. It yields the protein CASSQVGGVTEAFF.

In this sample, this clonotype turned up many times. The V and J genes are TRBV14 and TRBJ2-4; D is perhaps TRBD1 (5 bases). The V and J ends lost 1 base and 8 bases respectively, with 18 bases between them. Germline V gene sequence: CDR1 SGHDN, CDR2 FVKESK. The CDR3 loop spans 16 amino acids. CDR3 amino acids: CASSQGGTATGDIQYF. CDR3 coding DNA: TGTGCCAGCAGCCAAGGAGGTACAGCAACAGGCGACATTCAGTACTTC.

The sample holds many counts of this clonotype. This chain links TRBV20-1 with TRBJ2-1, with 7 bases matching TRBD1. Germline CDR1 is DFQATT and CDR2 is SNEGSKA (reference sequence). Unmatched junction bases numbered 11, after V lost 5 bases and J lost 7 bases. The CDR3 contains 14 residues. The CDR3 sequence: CSARVRQGSNEQFF. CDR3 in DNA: TGCAGTGCTCGAGTCCGACAGGGTTCGAATGAGCAGTTCTTC.

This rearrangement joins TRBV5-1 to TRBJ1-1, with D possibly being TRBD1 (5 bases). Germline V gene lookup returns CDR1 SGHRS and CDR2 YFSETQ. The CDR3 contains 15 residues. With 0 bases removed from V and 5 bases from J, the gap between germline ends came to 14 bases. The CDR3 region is CASSLVGDRRTEAFF. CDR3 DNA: TGCGCCAGCAGCTTGGTAGGGGACCGGCGGACTGAAGCTTTCTTT.

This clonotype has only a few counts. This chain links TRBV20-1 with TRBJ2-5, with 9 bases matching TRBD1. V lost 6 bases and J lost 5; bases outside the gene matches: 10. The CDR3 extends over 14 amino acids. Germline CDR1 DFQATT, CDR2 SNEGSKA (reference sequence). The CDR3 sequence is CSAIGQGLYETQYF. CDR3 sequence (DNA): TGCAGTGCAATTGGACAGGGGTTGTATGAGACCCAGTACTTC.

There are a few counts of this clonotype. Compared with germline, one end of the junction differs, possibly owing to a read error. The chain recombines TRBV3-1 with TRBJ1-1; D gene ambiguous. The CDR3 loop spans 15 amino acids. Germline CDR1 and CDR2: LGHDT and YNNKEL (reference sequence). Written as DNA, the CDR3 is TGTGCCAGCAGCCAAGGGGAAAATCGAGCCCGACCATCAATTTTT. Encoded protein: CASSQGENRARPSIF.

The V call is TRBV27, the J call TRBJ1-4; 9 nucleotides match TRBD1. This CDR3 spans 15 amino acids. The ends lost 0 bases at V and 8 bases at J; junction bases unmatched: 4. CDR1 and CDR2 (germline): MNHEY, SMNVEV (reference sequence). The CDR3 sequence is CASSLSGQGREKLFF. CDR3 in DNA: TGTGCCAGCAGTTTATCGGGACAGGGACGGGAAAAACTGTTTTTT.